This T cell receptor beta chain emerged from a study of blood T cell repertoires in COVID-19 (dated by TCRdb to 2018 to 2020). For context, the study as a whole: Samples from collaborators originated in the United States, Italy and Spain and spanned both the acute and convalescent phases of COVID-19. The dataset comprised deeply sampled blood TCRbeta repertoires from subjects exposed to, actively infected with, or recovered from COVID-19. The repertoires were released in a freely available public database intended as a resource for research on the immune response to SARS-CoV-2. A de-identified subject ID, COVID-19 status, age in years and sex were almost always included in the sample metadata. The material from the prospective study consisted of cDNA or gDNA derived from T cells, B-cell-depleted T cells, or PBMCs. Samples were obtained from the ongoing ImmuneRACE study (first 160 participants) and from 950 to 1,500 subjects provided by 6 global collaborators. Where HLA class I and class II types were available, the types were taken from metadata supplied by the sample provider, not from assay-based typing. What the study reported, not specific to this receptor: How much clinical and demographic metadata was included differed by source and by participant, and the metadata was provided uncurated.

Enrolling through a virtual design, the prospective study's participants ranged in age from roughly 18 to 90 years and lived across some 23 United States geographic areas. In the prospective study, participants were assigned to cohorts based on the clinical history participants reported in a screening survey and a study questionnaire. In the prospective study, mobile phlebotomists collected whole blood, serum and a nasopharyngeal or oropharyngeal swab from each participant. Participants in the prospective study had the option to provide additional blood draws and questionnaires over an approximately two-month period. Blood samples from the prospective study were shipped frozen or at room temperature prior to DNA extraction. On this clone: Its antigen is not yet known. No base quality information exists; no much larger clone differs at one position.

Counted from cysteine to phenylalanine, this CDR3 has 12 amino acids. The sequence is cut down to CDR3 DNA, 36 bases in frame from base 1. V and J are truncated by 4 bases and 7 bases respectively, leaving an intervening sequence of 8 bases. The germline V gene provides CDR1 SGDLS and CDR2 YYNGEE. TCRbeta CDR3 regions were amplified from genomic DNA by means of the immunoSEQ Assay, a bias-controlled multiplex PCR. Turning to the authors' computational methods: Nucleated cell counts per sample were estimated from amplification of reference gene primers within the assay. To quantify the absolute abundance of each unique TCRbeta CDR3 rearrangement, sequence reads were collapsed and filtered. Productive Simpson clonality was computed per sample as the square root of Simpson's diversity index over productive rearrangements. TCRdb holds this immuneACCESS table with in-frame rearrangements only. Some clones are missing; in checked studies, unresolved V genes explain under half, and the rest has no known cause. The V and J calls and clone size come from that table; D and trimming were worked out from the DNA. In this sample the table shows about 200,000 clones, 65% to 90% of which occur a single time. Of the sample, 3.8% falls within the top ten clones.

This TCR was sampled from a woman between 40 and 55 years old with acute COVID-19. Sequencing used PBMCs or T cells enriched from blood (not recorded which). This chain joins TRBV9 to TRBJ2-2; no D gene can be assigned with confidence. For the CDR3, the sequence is CASSTPSGELFF. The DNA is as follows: TGTGCCAGCAGCACCCCTAGCGGGGAGCTGTTTTTT.